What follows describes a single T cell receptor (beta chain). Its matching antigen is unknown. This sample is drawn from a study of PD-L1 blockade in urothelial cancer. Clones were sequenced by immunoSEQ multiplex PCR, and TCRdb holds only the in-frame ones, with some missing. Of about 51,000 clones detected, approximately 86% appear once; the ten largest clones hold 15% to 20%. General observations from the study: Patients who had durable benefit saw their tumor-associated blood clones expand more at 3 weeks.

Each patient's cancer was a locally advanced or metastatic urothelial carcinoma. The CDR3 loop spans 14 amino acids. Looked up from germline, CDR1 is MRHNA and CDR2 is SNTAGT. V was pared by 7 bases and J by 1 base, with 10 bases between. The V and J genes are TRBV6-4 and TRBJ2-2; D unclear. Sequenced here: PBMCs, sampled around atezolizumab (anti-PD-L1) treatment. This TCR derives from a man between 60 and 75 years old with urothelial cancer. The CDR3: CASKIGENTGELFF. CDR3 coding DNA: TGTGCCAGCAAGATCGGAGAGAACACCGGGGAGCTGTTTTTT.